This T cell receptor (beta chain) was recorded in a study of shared clonotypes between healthy human individuals. On the study more broadly: Those who served as donors were a couple of women and a few men between the ages of 18 and 49. Three plates each covered CD4 naive and memory; CD8 naive two, CD8 memory one.

CD45RO-negative cells were positively selected for CCR7, leaving out terminally differentiated effector memory CD45RA+ cells. TCRdb keeps only in-frame clones here, not all; method: immunoSEQ multiplex PCR. The sample has under 2,000,000 clones; over 85% are singletons. The V end was cut by 5 bases, the J end by 2 bases, with 14 bases between. The CDR3 runs 15 residues. Looked up from germline, CDR1 is LGHNA and CDR2 is YSLEER. Source material: naive CD8+ T cells sorted from blood. The clonotype originates from a man aged 18 to 29 in good health. The V and J genes are TRBV4-3 and TRBJ2-3, with a weak D call TRBD2 (6 bases). The CDR3 here is CASSAEEGDTDTQYF. The CDR3 nucleotides read TGCGCCAGCAGCGCCGAGGAGGGAGACACAGATACGCAGTATTTT.